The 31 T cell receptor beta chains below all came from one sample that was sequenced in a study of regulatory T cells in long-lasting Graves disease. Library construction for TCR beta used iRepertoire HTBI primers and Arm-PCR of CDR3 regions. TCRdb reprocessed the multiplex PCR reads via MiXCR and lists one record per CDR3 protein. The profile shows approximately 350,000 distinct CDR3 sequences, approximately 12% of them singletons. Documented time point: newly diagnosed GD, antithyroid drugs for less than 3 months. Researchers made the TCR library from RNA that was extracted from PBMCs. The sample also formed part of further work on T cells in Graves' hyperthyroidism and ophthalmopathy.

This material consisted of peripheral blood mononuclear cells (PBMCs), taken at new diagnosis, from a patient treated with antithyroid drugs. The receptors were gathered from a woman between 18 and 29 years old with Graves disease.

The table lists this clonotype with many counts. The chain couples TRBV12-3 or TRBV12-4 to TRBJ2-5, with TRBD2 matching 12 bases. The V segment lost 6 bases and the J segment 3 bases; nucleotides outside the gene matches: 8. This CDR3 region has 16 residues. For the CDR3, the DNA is TGTGCCAGCAGACAACTAGCGGGGGGTAGTGAAGAGACCCAGTACTTC. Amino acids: CASRQLAGGSEETQYF.

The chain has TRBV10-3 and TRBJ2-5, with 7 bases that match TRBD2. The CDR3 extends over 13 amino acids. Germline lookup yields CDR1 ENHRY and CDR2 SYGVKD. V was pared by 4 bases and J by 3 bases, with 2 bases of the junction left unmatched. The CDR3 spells CAISGEGEETQYF. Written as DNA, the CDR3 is TGTGCCATCAGTGGGGAGGGTGAAGAGACCCAGTACTTC.

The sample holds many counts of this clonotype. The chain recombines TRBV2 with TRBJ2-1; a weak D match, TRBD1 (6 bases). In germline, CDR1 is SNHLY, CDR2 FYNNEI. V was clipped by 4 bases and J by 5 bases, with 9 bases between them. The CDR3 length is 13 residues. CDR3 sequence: CASSVRGNNEQFF. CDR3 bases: TGTGCCAGCAGTGTCAGGGGTAACAATGAGCAGTTCTTC. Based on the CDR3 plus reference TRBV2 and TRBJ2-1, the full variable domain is EPEVTQTPSHQVTQMGQEVILRCVPISNHLYFYWYRQILGQKVEFLVSFYNNEISEKSEIFDDQFSVERPDGSNFTLKIRSTKLEDSAMYFCASSVRGNNEQFFGPGTRLTVL.

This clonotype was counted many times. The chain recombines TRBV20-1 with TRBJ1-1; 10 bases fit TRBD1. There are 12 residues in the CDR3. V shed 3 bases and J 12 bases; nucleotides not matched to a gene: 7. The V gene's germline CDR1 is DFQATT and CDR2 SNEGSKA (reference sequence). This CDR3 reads CSASDRGRRTFF. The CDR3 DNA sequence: TGCAGTGCTAGTGACAGGGGGCGGAGAACTTTCTTT.

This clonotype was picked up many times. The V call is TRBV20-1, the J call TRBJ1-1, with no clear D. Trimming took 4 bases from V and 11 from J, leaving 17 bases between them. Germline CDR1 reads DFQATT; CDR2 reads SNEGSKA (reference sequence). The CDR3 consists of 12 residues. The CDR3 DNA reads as TGCAGTGCTATTAGTGACGTAAAAGGGGCTTTCTTT. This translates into CSAISDVKGAFF.

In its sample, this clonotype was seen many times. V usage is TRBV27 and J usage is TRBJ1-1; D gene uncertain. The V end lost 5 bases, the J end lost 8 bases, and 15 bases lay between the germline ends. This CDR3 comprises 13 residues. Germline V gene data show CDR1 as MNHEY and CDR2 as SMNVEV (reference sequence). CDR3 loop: CASSRGRGQEAFF. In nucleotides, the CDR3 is TGTGCCAGCAGTCGAGGCAGAGGTCAGGAAGCTTTCTTT.

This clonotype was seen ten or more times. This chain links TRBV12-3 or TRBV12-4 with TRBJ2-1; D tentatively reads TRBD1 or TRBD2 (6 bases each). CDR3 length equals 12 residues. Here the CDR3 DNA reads TGTGCGGGGGGCAGCGTCTACAATGAGCAGTTCTTC. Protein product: CAGGSVYNEQFF.

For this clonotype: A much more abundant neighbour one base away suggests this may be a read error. The CDR3 protein is CAISEPGQGVHERYF. The CDR3, as DNA: TGTGCCATCAGTGAGCCGGGACAGGGGGTCCACGAGCGGTACTTC. This chain uses TRBV10-3 with TRBJ2-7, with 11 bases that match TRBD1. The CDR3 consists of 15 residues. CDR1 and CDR2 from the germline V gene are ENHRY and SYGVKD.

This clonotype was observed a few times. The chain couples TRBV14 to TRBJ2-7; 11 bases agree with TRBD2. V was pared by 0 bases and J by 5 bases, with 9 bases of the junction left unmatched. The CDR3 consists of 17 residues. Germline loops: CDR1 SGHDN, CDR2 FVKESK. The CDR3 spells CASSQDRDSGRVDEQYF. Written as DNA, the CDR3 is TGTGCCAGCAGCCAAGATCGCGATAGCGGGAGGGTCGACGAGCAGTACTTC.

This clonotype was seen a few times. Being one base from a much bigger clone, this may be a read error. CDR3 amino acids: CASNLTGSRTEAFF. CDR3 in DNA: TGTGCCAGCAACCTTACAGGGTCTAGAACTGAAGCTTTCTTT. The V and J genes are TRBV5-6 and TRBJ1-1, with D perhaps matching TRBD1 (6 bases). The CDR3 length is 14 residues. The germline CDR1 and CDR2 sequences are SGHDT and YYEEEE. Trimming left V 6 bases short and J 5 bases short, with 17 bases between.

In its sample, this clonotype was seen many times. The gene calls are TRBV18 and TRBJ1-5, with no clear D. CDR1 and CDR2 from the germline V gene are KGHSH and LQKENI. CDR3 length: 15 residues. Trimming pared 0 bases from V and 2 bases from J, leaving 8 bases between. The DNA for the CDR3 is TGTGCCAGCTCACCACCCTCAAACGGCAATCAGCCCCAGCATTTT. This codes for CASSPPSNGNQPQHF.

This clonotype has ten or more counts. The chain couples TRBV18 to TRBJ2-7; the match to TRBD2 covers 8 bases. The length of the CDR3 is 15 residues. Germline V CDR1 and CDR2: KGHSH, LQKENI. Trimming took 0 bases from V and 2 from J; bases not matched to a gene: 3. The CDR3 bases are TGTGCCAGCTCACCACCGAACGGGAGGGCCTACGAGCAGTACTTC. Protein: CASSPPNGRAYEQYF.

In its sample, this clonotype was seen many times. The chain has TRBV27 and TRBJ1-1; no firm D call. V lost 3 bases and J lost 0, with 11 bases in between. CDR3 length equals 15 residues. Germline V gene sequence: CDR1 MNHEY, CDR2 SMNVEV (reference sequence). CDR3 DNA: TGTGCCAGCAGTTTTAGCCCGACCATGAACACTGAAGCTTTCTTT. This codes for CASSFSPTMNTEAFF.

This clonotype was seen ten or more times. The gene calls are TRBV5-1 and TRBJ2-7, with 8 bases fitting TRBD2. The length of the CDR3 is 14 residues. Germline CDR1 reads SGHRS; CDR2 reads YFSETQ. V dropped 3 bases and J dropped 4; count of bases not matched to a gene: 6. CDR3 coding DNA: TGCGCCAGCAGCTCCATAGCGGGACAATACGAGCAGTACTTC. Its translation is CASSSIAGQYEQYF.

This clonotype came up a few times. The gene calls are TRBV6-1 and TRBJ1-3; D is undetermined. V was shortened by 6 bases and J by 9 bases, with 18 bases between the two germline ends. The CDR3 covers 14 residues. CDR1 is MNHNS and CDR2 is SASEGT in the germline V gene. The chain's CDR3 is CASSLGPGVVTIYF. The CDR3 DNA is TGTGCCAGCAGCCTAGGCCCCGGGGTCGTCACCATATATTTT.

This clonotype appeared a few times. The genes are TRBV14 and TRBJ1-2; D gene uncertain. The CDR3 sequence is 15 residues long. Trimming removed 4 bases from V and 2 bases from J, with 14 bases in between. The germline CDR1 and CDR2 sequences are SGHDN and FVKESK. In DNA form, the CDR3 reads TGTGCCAGCAGCCCGGGTATTGGGCAGAACTATGGCTACACCTTC. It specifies CASSPGIGQNYGYTF.

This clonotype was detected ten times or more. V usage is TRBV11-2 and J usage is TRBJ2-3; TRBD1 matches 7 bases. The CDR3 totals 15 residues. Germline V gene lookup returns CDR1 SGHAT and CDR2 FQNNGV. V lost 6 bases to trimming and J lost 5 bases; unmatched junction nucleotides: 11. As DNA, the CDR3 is TGTGCCAGCAGAAAGCCGGGACAGCTTATAGATACGCAGTATTTT. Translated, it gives CASRKPGQLIDTQYF. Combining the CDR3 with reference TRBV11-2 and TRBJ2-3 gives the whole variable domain EAGVAQSPRYKIIEKRQSVAFWCNPISGHATLYWYQQILGQGPKLLIQFQNNGVVDDSQLPKDRFSAERLKGVDSTLKIQPAKLEDSAVYLCASRKPGQLIDTQYFGPGTRLTVL.

The CDR3 loop is CASSQSQGDEAFF. The CDR3 region has the DNA TGCGCCAGCAGCCAAAGCCAGGGGGATGAAGCTTTCTTT. V gene TRBV4-3 combines with J gene TRBJ1-1; 7 bases are shared with TRBD1. Unmatched junction bases numbered 4, after V lost 2 bases and J lost 7 bases. This CDR3 is 13 amino acids long. Germline V gene data show CDR1 as LGHNA and CDR2 as YSLEER.

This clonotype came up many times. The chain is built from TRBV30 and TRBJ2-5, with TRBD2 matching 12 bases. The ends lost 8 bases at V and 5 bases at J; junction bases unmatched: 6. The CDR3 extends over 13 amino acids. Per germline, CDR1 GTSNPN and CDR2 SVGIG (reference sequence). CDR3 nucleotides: TGTGCCCGGACTAGCGGGATGACCGAGACCCAGTACTTC. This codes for CARTSGMTETQYF.

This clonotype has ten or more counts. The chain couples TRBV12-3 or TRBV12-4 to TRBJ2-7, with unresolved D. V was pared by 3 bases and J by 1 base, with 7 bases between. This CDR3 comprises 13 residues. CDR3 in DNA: TGTGCCAGCAGTTTGGTGACTTCCTACGAGCAGTACTTC. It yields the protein CASSLVTSYEQYF.

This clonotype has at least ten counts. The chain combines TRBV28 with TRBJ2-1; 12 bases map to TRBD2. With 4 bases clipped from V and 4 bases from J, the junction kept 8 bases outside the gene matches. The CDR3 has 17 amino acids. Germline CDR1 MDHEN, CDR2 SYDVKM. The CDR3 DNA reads TGTGCCAGCAGTTCCTTTTCCGGGACTAGCGGGTACAATGAGCAGTTCTTC. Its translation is CASSSFSGTSGYNEQFF.

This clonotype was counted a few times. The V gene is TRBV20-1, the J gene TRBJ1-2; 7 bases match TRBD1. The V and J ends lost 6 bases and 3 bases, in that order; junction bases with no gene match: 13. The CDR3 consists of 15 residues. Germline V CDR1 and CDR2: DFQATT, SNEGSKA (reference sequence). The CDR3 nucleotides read TGCAGTGCCACCTCCAACAGGGGACGAGACTATGGCTACACCTTC. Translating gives CSATSNRGRDYGYTF.

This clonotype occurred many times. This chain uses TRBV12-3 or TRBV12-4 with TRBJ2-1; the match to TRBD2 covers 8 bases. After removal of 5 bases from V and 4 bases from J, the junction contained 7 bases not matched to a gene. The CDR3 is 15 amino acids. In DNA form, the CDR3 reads TGTGCCAGCAGTCTTAGCGGGAAGTTGTACAATGAGCAGTTCTTC. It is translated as CASSLSGKLYNEQFF.

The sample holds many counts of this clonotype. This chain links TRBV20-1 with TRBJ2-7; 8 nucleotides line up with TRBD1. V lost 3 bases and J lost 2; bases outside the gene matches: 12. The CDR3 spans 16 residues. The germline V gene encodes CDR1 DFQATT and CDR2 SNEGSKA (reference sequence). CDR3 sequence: CSASYLRTGIAYEQYF. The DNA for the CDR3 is TGCAGTGCTAGTTATTTGAGGACAGGGATAGCCTACGAGCAGTACTTC.

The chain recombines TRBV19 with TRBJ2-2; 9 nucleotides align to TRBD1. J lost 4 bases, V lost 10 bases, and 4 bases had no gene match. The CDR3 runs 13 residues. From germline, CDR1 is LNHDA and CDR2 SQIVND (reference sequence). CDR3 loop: CAIRTGATGELFF. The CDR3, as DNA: TGTGCCATCAGGACAGGGGCCACCGGGGAGCTGTTTTTT.

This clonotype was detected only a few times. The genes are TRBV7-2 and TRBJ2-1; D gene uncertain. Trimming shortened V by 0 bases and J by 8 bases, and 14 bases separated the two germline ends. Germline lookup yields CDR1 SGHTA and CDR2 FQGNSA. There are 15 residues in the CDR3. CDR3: CASSLASQSSYEQFF. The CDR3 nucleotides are TGTGCCAGCAGCTTAGCTTCACAGTCCTCGTATGAGCAGTTCTTC. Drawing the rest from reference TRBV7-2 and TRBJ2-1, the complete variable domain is GAGVSQSPSNKVTEKGKDVELRCDPISGHTALYWYRQSLGQGLEFLIYFQGNSAPDKSGLPSDRFSAERTGGSVSTLTIQRTQQEDSAVYLCASSLASQSSYEQFFGPGTRLTVL.

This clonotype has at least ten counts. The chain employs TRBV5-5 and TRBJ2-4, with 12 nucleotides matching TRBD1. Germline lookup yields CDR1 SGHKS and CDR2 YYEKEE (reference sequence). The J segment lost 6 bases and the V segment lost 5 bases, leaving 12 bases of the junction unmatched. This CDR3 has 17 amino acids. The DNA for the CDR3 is TGTGCCAGCAGATCCGACTCCGGGACAGGGGGCAGAAACATTCAGTACTTC. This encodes CASRSDSGTGGRNIQYF.

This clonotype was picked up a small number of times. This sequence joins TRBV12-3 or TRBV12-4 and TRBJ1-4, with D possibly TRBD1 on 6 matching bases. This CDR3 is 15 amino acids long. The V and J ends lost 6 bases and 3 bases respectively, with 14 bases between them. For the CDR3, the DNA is TGTGCCAGCAGCCCCAGAGGGGGGGCTAATGAAAAACTGTTTTTT. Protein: CASSPRGGANEKLFF.

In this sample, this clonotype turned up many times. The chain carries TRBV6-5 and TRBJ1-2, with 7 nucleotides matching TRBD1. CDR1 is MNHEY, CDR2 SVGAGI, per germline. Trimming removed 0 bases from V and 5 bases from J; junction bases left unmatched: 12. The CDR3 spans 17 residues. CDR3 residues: CASSYSNLLTGFYGYTF. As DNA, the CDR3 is TGTGCCAGCAGTTACTCGAATCTCCTGACAGGGTTTTATGGCTACACCTTC.

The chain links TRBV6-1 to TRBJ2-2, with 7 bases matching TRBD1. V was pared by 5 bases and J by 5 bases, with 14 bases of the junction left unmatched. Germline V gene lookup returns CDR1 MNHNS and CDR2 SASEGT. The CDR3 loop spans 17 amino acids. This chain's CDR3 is CASSPRSDRPGTGELFF. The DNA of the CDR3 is TGTGCCAGCAGTCCCCGATCGGACAGGCCCGGGACCGGGGAGCTGTTTTTT.

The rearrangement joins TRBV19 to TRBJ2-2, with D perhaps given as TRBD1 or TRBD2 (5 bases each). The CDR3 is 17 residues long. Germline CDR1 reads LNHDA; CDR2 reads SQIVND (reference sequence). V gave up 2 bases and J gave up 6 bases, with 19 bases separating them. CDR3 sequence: CASSIPFLGGSAGELFF. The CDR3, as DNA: TGTGCCAGTAGTATACCCTTCCTTGGGGGTTCGGCCGGGGAGCTGTTTTTT.